The rows below give T cell receptor beta chains drawn from one sample of a study of T cells after posttransplantation cyclophosphamide. Sequencing was performed with immunoSEQ multiplex PCR; in TCRdb, only in-frame clones are kept and a portion is missing. This repertoire holds under 45,000 clones, and none appear only once. The sequencing sample was made of PBMCs. These receptor sequences come from a man aged 25-40 years in good health and a related stem cell transplant donor. Both conserved end residues are part of each CDR3. D genes are given only for firm matches. Size tells how often a clone was seen (once, few, many) or the class of an expanded clone, and some rows leave it out.

d_call	j_call	v_call	clone_size	cdr3_aa	cdr3_nt
.	TRBJ2-1	TRBV15	many	CATSPGNGANEQFF	TGTGCCACCAGCCCGGGGAACGGAGCCAATGAGCAGTTCTTC
.	TRBJ1-6	TRBV28	many	CASSSSGQGLPGTLHF	.
.	TRBJ2-7	TRBV6-2/TRBV6-3	many	CASRPRTGRDSYEQYF	TGTGCCAGCAGGCCCCGGACAGGGAGGGACTCCTACGAGCAGTACTTC
TRBD1	TRBJ2-3	TRBV5-1	many	CASRTGPNTDTQYF	TGCGCCAGCAGGACAGGGCCCAACACAGATACGCAGTATTTT
.	TRBJ2-5	TRBV6-1	many	CASSESRGLQETQYF	TGTGCCAGCAGTGAATCGCGGGGACTTCAAGAGACCCAGTACTTC
.	TRBJ1-1	TRBV6-1	many	CASSRTALNTEAFF	TGTGCCAGCAGTCGGACAGCATTGAACACTGAAGCTTTCTTT
.	TRBJ2-5	TRBV28	many	CASSGGGETQYF	TGTGCCAGCAGCGGGGGAGGAGAGACCCAGTACTTC
TRBD1	TRBJ2-6	TRBV7-6	few	CASSLGGTGGSGANVLTF	TGTGCCAGCAGCTTAGGTGGGACAGGGGGCTCTGGGGCCAACGTCCTGACTTTC
TRBD1	TRBJ2-5	TRBV5-4	.	CASSRGQGQETQYF	TGTGCCAGCAGTCGGGGACAGGGCCAAGAGACCCAGTACTTC
TRBD1	TRBJ1-2	TRBV5-6	.	CASSPPHRGEDYGYTF	TGTGCCAGCAGCCCGCCTCACAGGGGCGAGGACTATGGCTACACCTTC
.	TRBJ2-5	TRBV5-1	few	CASSPDREGGTQYF	TGCGCCAGCAGCCCGGACAGGGAGGGAGGGACCCAGTACTTC
TRBD1	TRBJ2-1	TRBV7-9	few	CASSTRTGLGEQFF	TGTGCCAGCAGCACAAGGACAGGGTTAGGTGAGCAGTTCTTC
.	TRBJ2-7	TRBV24-1	few	CATSDTNEVAEQYF	TGTGCCACCAGTGATACTAACGAAGTAGCCGAGCAGTACTTC
TRBD1	TRBJ2-3	TRBV2	many	CASTGDREGTQYF	TGTGCCAGCACTGGGGACAGGGAGGGTACGCAGTATTTT
TRBD1	TRBJ1-2	TRBV28	many	CASSSSGTGGYYGYTF	TGTGCCAGCAGTTCGTCCGGGACAGGGGGTTACTATGGCTACACCTTC
.	TRBJ1-6	TRBV12-3/TRBV12-4	few	CASSVGDINSPLHF	TGTGCCAGCAGTGTAGGGGACATTAATTCACCCCTCCACTTT
TRBD1	TRBJ1-2	TRBV5-1	many	CASSLEERGRRYGYTF	TGCGCCAGCAGCTTGGAAGAGAGGGGGCGCCGGTATGGCTACACCTTC
.	TRBJ1-5	TRBV6-2/TRBV6-3	many	CASNGGGWSQPQHF	TGTGCCAGTAACGGCGGGGGCTGGAGTCAGCCCCAGCATTTT
TRBD1	TRBJ1-5	TRBV6-1	many	CASILTGGWDQPQHF	TGTGCCAGCATTCTCACAGGGGGCTGGGATCAGCCCCAGCATTTT
.	TRBJ2-5	TRBV7-6	few	CASSLGTFTQETQYF	TGTGCCAGCAGCCTGGGGACTTTTACTCAAGAGACCCAGTACTTC
.	TRBJ1-2	TRBV6-6	many	CASSYRQALLYGYTF	TGTGCCAGCAGTTACAGGCAGGCCCTCTTGTATGGCTACACCTTC
.	TRBJ2-6	TRBV24-1	.	CATSDSSNVLTF	TGTGCCACCAGTGATTCCTCCAACGTCCTGACTTTC
TRBD2	TRBJ2-1	TRBV18	many	CASSLKTSGAYNEQFF	TGTGCCAGCTCACTAAAGACTAGCGGGGCATACAATGAGCAGTTCTTC
.	TRBJ1-1	TRBV5-1	many	CASSFKGLDTEAFF	TGCGCCAGCAGCTTTAAGGGGCTGGACACTGAAGCTTTCTTT
TRBD1	TRBJ2-2	TRBV11-3	few	CASSTTGLAGELFF	TGTGCCAGCAGCACGACAGGGCTGGCCGGGGAGCTGTTTTTT
TRBD1	TRBJ2-7	TRBV11-2	many	CASSVYRDRVYEQYF	TGTGCCAGCAGCGTGTACCGGGACAGGGTATACGAGCAGTACTTC
.	TRBJ1-3	TRBV15	few	CATSREIQGGSGNTIYF	TGTGCCACCAGCAGAGAAATACAGGGCGGCTCTGGAAACACCATATATTTT
TRBD1	TRBJ2-7	TRBV5-1	many	CASSGGSGQGGTYEQYF	TGCGCCAGCAGCGGGGGGAGCGGACAGGGTGGAACATACGAGCAGTACTTC
TRBD1	TRBJ1-6	TRBV14	many	CASSLRQGAYNSPLHF	TGTGCCAGCAGCCTGAGGCAGGGGGCCTATAATTCACCCCTCCACTTT
TRBD1	TRBJ1-4	TRBV6-1	many	CASSGRQGRDEKLFF	TGTGCCAGCAGTGGCCGACAGGGACGGGATGAAAAACTGTTTTTT
TRBD1	TRBJ1-1	TRBV6-6	many	CASSYRDRYTEAFF	TGTGCCAGCAGTTACCGGGACAGGTACACTGAAGCTTTCTTT
TRBD2	TRBJ2-1	TRBV5-1	many	CASRYGLAHEQFF	TGCGCCAGCAGATATGGACTAGCGCATGAGCAGTTCTTC
TRBD2	TRBJ2-3	TRBV5-1	few	CASGESGGRDTQYF	TGCGCCAGCGGGGAAAGCGGGGGGCGCGATACGCAGTATTTT
TRBD1	TRBJ2-1	TRBV5-5	many	CASSLGDRGRRQYNEQFF	TGTGCCAGCAGCTTGGGGGACAGGGGGCGCAGACAGTACAATGAGCAGTTCTTC
.	TRBJ2-7	TRBV19	many	CASSIYRGYEQYF	TGTGCCAGTAGTATATACAGAGGTTACGAGCAGTACTTC
.	TRBJ1-1	TRBV7-2	many	CASSLGGTTEAFF	TGTGCCAGCAGCTTGGGGGGGACCACTGAAGCTTTCTTT
.	TRBJ2-3	TRBV4-3	many	CASSWVGDTQYF	TGCGCCAGCAGCTGGGTCGGGGATACGCAGTATTTT
TRBD2	TRBJ2-3	TRBV7-9	many	CASSAHSGGAEDTQYF	TGTGCCAGCAGCGCCCATAGCGGGGGGGCGGAAGATACGCAGTATTTT
TRBD1	TRBJ1-2	TRBV10-3	few	CAISLDRGAFYGYTF	TGTGCCATCAGTTTGGACAGGGGCGCCTTCTATGGCTACACCTTC
TRBD1	TRBJ1-2	TRBV4-1	few	CASSQAGTGYGYTF	TGCGCCAGCAGCCAAGCTGGGACAGGTTATGGCTACACCTTC
TRBD2	TRBJ2-7	TRBV5-1	many	CASSLALAGESSYEQYF	TGCGCCAGCAGCTTGGCCCTAGCGGGGGAATCCTCCTACGAGCAGTACTTC
.	TRBJ2-3	TRBV6-2/TRBV6-3	many	CASSYKQKRVSTDTQYF	TGTGCCAGCAGTTACAAACAGAAGCGGGTGAGCACAGATACGCAGTATTTT
.	TRBJ1-5	TRBV2	many	CASSEGRGVNQPQHF	TGTGCCAGCAGTGAAGGTCGGGGGGTCAATCAGCCCCAGCATTTT
.	TRBJ2-7	TRBV5-1	many	CASSLVATVNYEQYF	TGCGCCAGCAGCTTGGTCGCGACAGTGAACTACGAGCAGTACTTC